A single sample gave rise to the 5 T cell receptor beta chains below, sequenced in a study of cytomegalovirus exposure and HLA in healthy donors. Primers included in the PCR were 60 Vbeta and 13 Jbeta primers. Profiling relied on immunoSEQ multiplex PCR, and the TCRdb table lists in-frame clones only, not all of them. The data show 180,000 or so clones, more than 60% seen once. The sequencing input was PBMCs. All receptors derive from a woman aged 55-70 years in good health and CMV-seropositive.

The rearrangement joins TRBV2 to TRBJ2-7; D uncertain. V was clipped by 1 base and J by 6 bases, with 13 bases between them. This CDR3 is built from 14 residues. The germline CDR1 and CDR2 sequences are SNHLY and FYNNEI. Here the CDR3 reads CASSEVRSPSEQYF. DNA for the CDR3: TGTGCCAGCAGTGAAGTTCGGAGCCCCAGCGAGCAGTACTTC.

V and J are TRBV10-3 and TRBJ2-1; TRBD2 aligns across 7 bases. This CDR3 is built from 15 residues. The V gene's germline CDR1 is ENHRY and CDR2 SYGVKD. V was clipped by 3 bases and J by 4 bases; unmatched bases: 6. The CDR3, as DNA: TGTGCCATCAGTGACTTTGCGGGAGTGTACAATGAGCAGTTCTTC. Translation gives CAISDFAGVYNEQFF.

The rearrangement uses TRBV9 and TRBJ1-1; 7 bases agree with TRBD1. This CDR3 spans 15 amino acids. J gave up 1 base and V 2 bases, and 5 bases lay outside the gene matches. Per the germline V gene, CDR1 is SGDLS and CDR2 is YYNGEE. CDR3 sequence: CASSVITGANTEAFF. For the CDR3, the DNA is TGTGCCAGCAGCGTTATAACAGGGGCGAACACTGAAGCTTTCTTT. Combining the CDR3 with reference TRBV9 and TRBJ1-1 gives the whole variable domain DSGVTQTPKHLITATGQRVTLRCSPRSGDLSVYWYQQSLDQGLQFLIQYYNGEERAKGNILERFSAQQFPDLHSELNLSSLELGDSALYFCASSVITGANTEAFFGQGTRLTVV.

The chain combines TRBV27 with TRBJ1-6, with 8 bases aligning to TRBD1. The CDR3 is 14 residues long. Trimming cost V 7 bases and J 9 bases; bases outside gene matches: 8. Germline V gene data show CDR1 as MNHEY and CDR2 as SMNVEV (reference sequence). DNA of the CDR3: TGTGCCAGCACCGAGACAGGGGTCGGTTCACCCCTCCACTTT. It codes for CASTETGVGSPLHF.

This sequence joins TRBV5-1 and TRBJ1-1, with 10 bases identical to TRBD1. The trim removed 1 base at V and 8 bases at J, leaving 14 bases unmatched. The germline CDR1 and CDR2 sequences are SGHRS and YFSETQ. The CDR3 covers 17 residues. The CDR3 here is CASSLRVGTGENVEAFF. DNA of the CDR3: TGCGCCAGCAGCTTGAGAGTAGGGACAGGGGAGAATGTCGAAGCTTTCTTT.